This TCR beta chain was recovered during a study of shared clonotypes between healthy human individuals. The CDR3 extends over 15 amino acids. Trimming took 6 bases from V and 1 from J; bases not matched to a gene: 4. Germline CDR1 is SNHLY and CDR2 is FYNNEI. The repertoire was sequenced with immunoSEQ multiplex PCR; TCRdb's copy has only in-frame clones and lacks some. The repertoire includes approximately 1,500,000 clones, 95% to 99% of them detected once, and around 0.45% sits in the top ten. The chain combines TRBV2 with TRBJ2-3; TRBD1 agrees at 10 bases. This TCR was recovered from a man aged 25 to 40 in good health. Input material: naive CD4+ T cells sorted from blood. Subset here: CD45RA+ positively selected. CDR3 bases: TGTGCCAGCAGGCGGGGGACAGGGGGCACAGATACGCAGTATTTT. It yields the protein CASRRGTGGTDTQYF. Together with reference TRBV2 and TRBJ2-3, the CDR3 gives the full variable domain: EPEVTQTPSHQVTQMGQEVILRCVPISNHLYFYWYRQILGQKVEFLVSFYNNEISEKSEIFDDQFSVERPDGSNFTLKIRSTKLEDSAMYFCASRRGTGGTDTQYFGPGTRLTVL.